Sequencing of this T cell receptor (beta chain) was carried out in a study of CD8 T cells in ankylosing spondylitis. Regarding the study as a whole: According to the report, clones linked to the disease were significantly enriched in matched synovial fluid samples taken from ankylosing spondylitis patients. Disease-associated clones were CD8+ and fairly uncommon in peripheral blood. Prior literature has documented some motif variants in synovial fluid and blood from reactive arthritis.

This clonotype was observed many times. Its antigen is not known. The CDR3 has 14 amino acids. Between the trimmed V and J ends, which lost 6 bases and 7 bases, there was a span of 13 bases. TCRdb itself ran the 5' RACE reads through MiXCR, one entry per CDR3 protein. The sample carries 240,000 or so distinct CDR3 sequences, 7.5% to 9% recorded once. The TCR sequence derives from a male donor with ankylosing spondylitis or in good health (not recorded which). The rearrangement uses TRBV12-3 or TRBV12-4 and TRBJ1-6; D is unclear. Sequenced: blood, either unsorted or a sorted T cell fraction (not recorded which). The CDR3 region is CASSLNSGNSPLHF. The CDR3 DNA is TGTGCCAGCAGCCTGAATTCGGGGAATTCACCCCTCCACTTT.